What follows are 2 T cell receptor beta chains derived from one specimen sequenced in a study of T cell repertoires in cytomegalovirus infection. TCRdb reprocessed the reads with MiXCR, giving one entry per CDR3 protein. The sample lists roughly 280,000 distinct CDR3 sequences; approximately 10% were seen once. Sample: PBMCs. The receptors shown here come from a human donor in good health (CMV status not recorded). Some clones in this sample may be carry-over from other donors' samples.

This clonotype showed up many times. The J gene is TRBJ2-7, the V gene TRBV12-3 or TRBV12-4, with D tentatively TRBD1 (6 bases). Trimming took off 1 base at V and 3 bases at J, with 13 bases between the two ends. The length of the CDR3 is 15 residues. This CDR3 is CASSLVGTGNYEQYF. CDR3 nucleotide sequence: TGTGCCAGCAGTTTAGTAGGTACAGGGAACTACGAGCAGTACTTC.

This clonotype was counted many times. The CDR3 loop reads CASSKRGTASSTDTQYF. DNA for the CDR3: TGTGCCAGCAGCAAGAGGGGGACAGCGTCTAGCACAGATACGCAGTATTTT. The V call is TRBV7-8, the J call TRBJ2-3; TRBD1 matches at 7 bases. This CDR3 is 17 amino acids long. Losses at the gene ends were 5 bases for V and 0 bases for J; bases not matched to a gene: 11. Germline loops: CDR1 SGHVS, CDR2 FQNEAQ.